This TCR beta chain was documented in a study of blood T cell repertoires in COVID-19. The overall study: PBMCs, B-cell-depleted T cells, or T cells provided the cDNA or gDNA that made up the material.

Some clones are missing from TCRdb's copy, which holds only in-frame ones; the method was immunoSEQ multiplex PCR. The table records fewer than 250,000 clones, roughly 88% of them present only once. Sequencing was done on a sample of peripheral blood. This TCR was recovered from a woman older than 75 with COVID-19, enrolled during active disease.

DNA for the CDR3: TGTGCCTGGACCCTTGGGACAGGGGTTCGGCCCCAGCATTTT. Protein: CAWTLGTGVRPQHF. J is TRBJ1-5 and V is TRBV30; 10 bases are shared with TRBD1. V lost 4 bases and J lost 9; bases outside the gene matches: 9. Per germline, CDR1 GTSNPN and CDR2 SVGIG (reference sequence). This CDR3 region has 14 residues.